A single sample is the source of the 21 T cell receptor beta chains below, sequenced in a study of cytomegalovirus exposure and HLA in healthy donors. Use of 60 Vbeta and 13 Jbeta primers characterized the PCR. TCRdb's table, derived via immunoSEQ multiplex PCR, lists solely in-frame clones and lacks some. The sample lists 150,000 to 180,000 clones, approximately 80% occurring once. Sample: PBMCs. Receptors originate from a man aged 25 to 45 in good health and CMV-seropositive.

This sequence joins TRBV4-2 and TRBJ1-2; no firm D call. The CDR3 has 15 residues. Germline V gene sequence: CDR1 LGHNA, CDR2 YNFKEQ. Trimming took off 0 bases at V and 5 bases at J, with 13 bases between the two ends. CDR3 amino acids: CASSQDLRSWYGYTF. The CDR3 DNA follows: TGTGCCAGCAGCCAAGATCTGCGGTCGTGGTATGGCTACACCTTC.

CDR3 sequence: CASSTKAGQSYEQYF. As DNA, the CDR3 is TGTGCCAGTAGTACAAAGGCGGGACAGAGTTACGAGCAGTACTTC. The V gene is TRBV19, the J gene TRBJ2-7; D might be TRBD1 (7 bases). This CDR3 has 15 amino acids. V lost 4 bases and J 4 bases, leaving 17 bases between the germline ends. Per the germline V gene, CDR1 is LNHDA and CDR2 is SQIVND (reference sequence).

CDR3 nucleotide sequence: TGTGCCAGTAGCCAAACAAACAGGGGCGGGGAGACCCAGTACTTC. It yields the protein CASSQTNRGGETQYF. The genes are TRBV19 and TRBJ2-5; 7 positions agree with TRBD1. This CDR3 spans 15 amino acids. J gave up 5 bases and V 6 bases, and 12 bases lay outside the gene matches. CDR1 and CDR2 (germline): LNHDA, SQIVND (reference sequence).

V and J are TRBV7-9 and TRBJ2-3; D call uncertain. The length of the CDR3 is 12 residues. With 5 bases removed from V and 5 bases from J, the gap between germline ends came to 8 bases. Germline CDR1 reads SEHNR; CDR2 reads FQNEAQ (reference sequence). CDR3 DNA sequence: TGTGCCAGCAGCCCCCCAGGAGATACGCAGTATTTT. Protein sequence: CASSPPGDTQYF.

The V gene is TRBV28, the J gene TRBJ2-1, with TRBD2 identical over 7 bases. The CDR3 is 13 amino acids. Looked up from germline, CDR1 is MDHEN and CDR2 is SYDVKM. V lost 2 bases, J lost 8 bases, and 3 bases stayed unmatched. CDR3 protein: CASSLAGADEQFF. CDR3 nucleotides: TGTGCCAGCAGTTTAGCGGGAGCTGATGAGCAGTTCTTC.

This sequence joins TRBV5-4 and TRBJ2-1, with unresolved D. Between the trimmed V and J ends, which lost 3 bases and 7 bases, there was a span of 11 bases. Per the germline V gene, CDR1 is SGHNT and CDR2 is YYREEE (reference sequence). The CDR3 length is 13 residues. The CDR3 reads CASSSGGGNEQFF. As DNA, the CDR3 is TGTGCCAGCAGCTCCGGTGGCGGAAATGAGCAGTTCTTC.

The chain joins TRBV2 to TRBJ2-1; 7 nucleotides align to TRBD2. V gave up 6 bases and J gave up 10 bases; unmatched junction bases: 9. Germline V gene lookup returns CDR1 SNHLY and CDR2 FYNNEI. This CDR3 spans 13 amino acids. CDR3 protein: CASRWTSNREQFF. CDR3 DNA sequence: TGTGCCAGCAGGTGGACTAGTAATCGGGAGCAGTTCTTC. The full variable domain, with the rest looked up from reference TRBV2 and TRBJ2-1, is EPEVTQTPSHQVTQMGQEVILRCVPISNHLYFYWYRQILGQKVEFLVSFYNNEISEKSEIFDDQFSVERPDGSNFTLKIRSTKLEDSAMYFCASRWTSNREQFFGPGTRLTVL.

J is TRBJ2-1 and V is TRBV10-2, with D perhaps matching TRBD1 (6 bases). Germline CDR1 reads WSHSY; CDR2 reads SAAADI. The CDR3 is 14 amino acids. The V end lost 3 bases, the J end lost 5 bases, and 11 bases lay between the germline ends. CDR3 sequence (DNA): TGCGCCAGCAGTGACTGGCAGGGGAACAATGAGCAGTTCTTC. Its protein product is CASSDWQGNNEQFF.

The chain carries TRBV28 and TRBJ1-5; tentatively, D is TRBD1 (6 bases). The germline V and J ends were trimmed by 1 base and 4 bases, with 8 bases remaining between them. The V gene's germline CDR1 is MDHEN and CDR2 SYDVKM. The CDR3 is 14 residues long. CDR3 amino acids: CASSLLGANQPQHF. The CDR3 coding sequence is TGTGCCAGCAGTTTATTGGGGGCAAATCAGCCCCAGCATTTT. Using reference TRBV28 and TRBJ1-5 for the parts outside the CDR3, the full variable domain is DVKVTQSSRYLVKRTGEKVFLECVQDMDHENMFWYRQDPGLGLRLIYFSYDVKMKEKGDIPEGYSVSREKKERFSLILESASTNQTSMYLCASSLLGANQPQHFGDGTRLSIL.

The chain couples TRBV7-2 to TRBJ2-3; possible D gene TRBD2, 5 bases. Germline V gene data show CDR1 as SGHTA and CDR2 as FQGNSA. This CDR3 region has 16 residues. Trimming took 1 base from V and 0 from J, leaving 11 bases between them. The CDR3 DNA follows: TGTGCCAGCAGCTTAGTGGGCGGGTCTAGCACAGATACGCAGTATTTT. Translated: CASSLVGGSSTDTQYF. The whole variable domain, remainder taken from reference TRBV7-2 and TRBJ2-3, is GAGVSQSPSNKVTEKGKDVELRCDPISGHTALYWYRQSLGQGLEFLIYFQGNSAPDKSGLPSDRFSAERTGGSVSTLTIQRTQQEDSAVYLCASSLVGGSSTDTQYFGPGTRLTVL.

The rearrangement joins TRBV19 to TRBJ2-3, with 14 bases lining up with TRBD2. CDR1 and CDR2 (germline): LNHDA, SQIVND (reference sequence). V shed 8 bases and J 0 bases; nucleotides not matched to a gene: 13. The CDR3 totals 19 residues. CDR3 residues: CASPSPQGLAGESTDTQYF. The DNA of the CDR3 is TGTGCCAGTCCGTCACCCCAGGGACTAGCGGGAGAAAGCACAGATACGCAGTATTTT.

In its sample, this clone was seen once. The chain uses TRBV18 and TRBJ2-1; 9 positions agree with TRBD1. The CDR3 has 15 residues. Germline V CDR1 and CDR2: KGHSH, LQKENI. J gave up 8 bases and V 3 bases, and 8 bases lay outside the gene matches. The CDR3 spells CASSPSGTGLDEQFF. DNA of the CDR3: TGTGCCAGCTCACCTTCCGGGACAGGGTTGGATGAGCAGTTCTTC.

The V gene is TRBV5-8, the J gene TRBJ2-7; 8 nucleotides agree with TRBD1. The V gene's germline CDR1 is SGHTS and CDR2 YDEGEE. The CDR3 is made up of 17 amino acids. V was clipped by 1 base and J by 12 bases; unmatched bases: 21. This CDR3 is CASSLTRQGASTRDPYF. The DNA for the CDR3 is TGTGCCAGCAGCTTGACCCGGCAGGGGGCGAGTACCCGCGACCCGTACTTC.

The rearrangement links TRBV7-9 to TRBJ2-2; D is perhaps TRBD2 (5 bases). This CDR3 contains 16 residues. CDR1 is SEHNR and CDR2 is FQNEAQ in the germline V gene (reference sequence). The V end lost 5 bases, the J end lost 4 bases, and 17 bases lay between the germline ends. CDR3 sequence reads: CASSVEARAITGELFF. The CDR3 region has the DNA TGTGCCAGCAGCGTCGAGGCGCGGGCAATCACCGGGGAGCTGTTTTTT.

This sequence joins TRBV7-9 and TRBJ2-1; 7 nucleotides match TRBD2. After removal of 2 bases from V and 7 bases from J, the junction contained 8 bases not matched to a gene. Germline-derived CDR1 and CDR2 are SEHNR and FQNEAQ (reference sequence). The CDR3 loop spans 15 amino acids. CDR3 in DNA: TGTGCCAGCAGCTTATATGGGAGGGGTCAGAATGAGCAGTTCTTC. Its translation: CASSLYGRGQNEQFF.

The rearrangement links TRBV7-9 to TRBJ2-1; 11 bases match TRBD2. This CDR3 is 16 amino acids long. Looked up from germline, CDR1 is SEHNR and CDR2 is FQNEAQ (reference sequence). The V segment lost 1 base and the J segment 8 bases; nucleotides outside the gene matches: 7. This chain's CDR3 is CASSLGYVSGRDEQFF. The CDR3 DNA follows: TGTGCCAGCAGCTTAGGTTACGTTAGCGGGAGGGATGAGCAGTTCTTC. The full variable domain, rest sourced from reference TRBV7-9 and TRBJ2-1, is DTGVSQNPRHKITKRGQNVTFRCDPISEHNRLYWYRQTLGQGPEFLTYFQNEAQLEKSRLLSDRFSAERPKGSFSTLEIQRTEQGDSAMYLCASSLGYVSGRDEQFFGPGTRLTVL.

CDR3 nucleotide sequence: TGTGCCAGCAGTTTTGGGGACTCCCATTACTTC. This translates into CASSFGDSHYF. The genes are TRBV27 and TRBJ2-7; TRBD2 is a possible D gene (6 bases). Looked up from germline, CDR1 is MNHEY and CDR2 is SMNVEV (reference sequence). The V and J ends lost 3 bases and 13 bases respectively, with 13 bases between them. The CDR3 runs to 11 residues.

The J gene is TRBJ2-7, the V gene TRBV29-1, with D possibly matching TRBD1 (6 bases). The V end lost 7 bases, the J end lost 0 bases, and 13 bases lay between the germline ends. CDR1 and CDR2 from the germline V gene are SQVTM and ANQGSEA. The CDR3 extends over 13 amino acids. CDR3 nucleotides: TGCAGCGGCCACAGGGTCACCTCCTACGAGCAGTACTTC. This gives the protein CSGHRVTSYEQYF.

This sequence joins TRBV14 and TRBJ2-1; 7 positions match TRBD1. Per the germline V gene, CDR1 is SGHDN and CDR2 is FVKESK. The CDR3 is made up of 15 amino acids. V lost 0 bases to trimming and J lost 8 bases; unmatched junction nucleotides: 7. The CDR3 reads CASSQDVRGGDEQFF. Here the CDR3 DNA reads TGTGCCAGCAGCCAAGATGTAAGAGGGGGCGATGAGCAGTTCTTC.

The gene calls are TRBV28 and TRBJ1-2; D not certain. The CDR3 has 13 amino acids. CDR1 MDHEN and CDR2 SYDVKM come from the germline V gene. V was shortened by 3 bases and J by 6 bases, with 11 bases between the two germline ends. CDR3 amino acids: CASSFAGFDGYTF. The CDR3 DNA is TGTGCCAGCAGTTTTGCGGGATTCGATGGCTACACCTTC.

The chain is built from TRBV6-5 and TRBJ2-1; TRBD2 agrees at 10 bases. This CDR3 has 15 amino acids. Per the germline V gene, CDR1 is MNHEY and CDR2 is SVGAGI. Trimming at V came to 8 bases and at J to 7 bases, leaving 11 bases not matched to a gene. The CDR3 loop reads CASLPRTSGTNEQFF. The CDR3 DNA reads as TGTGCCAGCCTTCCTCGGACTAGCGGAACTAATGAGCAGTTCTTC.